Below, 21 T cell receptor beta chains from the same sample are listed, as sequenced in a study of control samples from healthy donors and cancer patients. The repertoire was sequenced with immunoSEQ multiplex PCR; TCRdb's copy has only in-frame clones and lacks some. The profile shows about 120,000 clones, 93% of them singletons. The sample consisted of blood. The receptors were gathered from a man aged 30-40 years in good health.

This rearrangement joins TRBV9 to TRBJ1-3; D gene unclear. The CDR3 is made up of 13 amino acids. V lost 4 bases and J lost 4, with 9 bases in between. The V gene's germline CDR1 is SGDLS and CDR2 YYNGEE. Written as DNA, the CDR3 is TGTGCCAGCAGCCCTGGGAGGGGAAACACCATATATTTT. Translating it yields CASSPGRGNTIYF.

The CDR3 sequence: CASSQGLVQVSGELFF. The CDR3 DNA is TGTGCCAGCAGCCAGGGACTAGTTCAGGTCTCCGGGGAGCTGTTTTTT. V is TRBV11-2 and J is TRBJ2-2; 8 bases line up with TRBD2. The germline V gene has CDR1 SGHAT and CDR2 FQNNGV. The CDR3 totals 16 residues. The V gene end was trimmed by 5 bases and the J gene end by 6 bases; junction bases not matched to a gene: 11.

The chain combines TRBV6-5 with TRBJ1-4, with D uncertain. Germline CDR1 and CDR2: MNHEY and SVGAGI. CDR3 length equals 14 residues. V lost 8 bases and J lost 0, with 10 bases in between. The CDR3 DNA reads TGTGCCAGCGCCCTAGTTCCAACTAATGAAAAACTGTTTTTT. This encodes CASALVPTNEKLFF.

This chain joins TRBV27 and TRBJ1-1; no definite D call. CDR3 length equals 13 residues. Germline CDR1 MNHEY, CDR2 SMNVEV (reference sequence). Trimming stripped 5 bases from V and 1 base from J, with 8 bases between. The CDR3: CASSPNPNTEAFF. CDR3 DNA: TGTGCCAGCAGTCCCAACCCGAACACTGAAGCTTTCTTT.

This chain connects TRBV5-5 to TRBJ1-2; D possibly corresponds to TRBD1 (6 bases). The CDR3 extends over 15 amino acids. The V gene's germline CDR1 is SGHKS and CDR2 YYEKEE (reference sequence). Trimming stripped 2 bases from V and 2 bases from J, with 13 bases between. The CDR3 reads CASSFFDRLNYGYTF. The CDR3 DNA is TGTGCCAGCAGCTTTTTTGACAGGTTAAACTATGGCTACACCTTC. Together with reference TRBV5-5 and TRBJ1-2, the CDR3 gives the full variable domain: DAGVTQSPTHLIKTRGQQVTLRCSPISGHKSVSWYQQVLGQGPQFIFQYYEKEERGRGNFPDRFSARQFPNYSSELNVNALLLGDSALYLCASSFFDRLNYGYTFGSGTRLTVV.

The chain joins TRBV14 to TRBJ1-1; 8 bases are a match to TRBD1. Germline CDR1 reads SGHDN; CDR2 reads FVKESK. J lost 0 bases, V lost 4 bases, and 4 bases had no gene match. CDR3 size: 15 residues. CDR3 in DNA: TGTGCCAGCAGCCCAGGGACAGGACTGAACACTGAAGCTTTCTTT. It encodes CASSPGTGLNTEAFF.

The chain couples TRBV9 to TRBJ2-3; the match to TRBD2 covers 8 bases. The CDR3 runs to 16 residues. The germline V gene has CDR1 SGDLS and CDR2 YYNGEE. Germline trimming cut 0 bases from V and 0 bases from J; bases unmatched to any gene: 3. The CDR3 DNA reads TGTGCCAGCAGCGTAGTGGCTAGCGGGAGCACAGATACGCAGTATTTT. The encoded protein is CASSVVASGSTDTQYF.

The chain couples TRBV5-1 to TRBJ1-6, with a tentative D call TRBD1 (6 bases). CDR3 length equals 16 residues. V lost 2 bases and J 5 bases, leaving 14 bases between the germline ends. Per the germline V gene, CDR1 is SGHRS and CDR2 is YFSETQ. The CDR3 is CASSLRAGDHNSPLHF. The CDR3 DNA sequence: TGCGCCAGCAGCTTAAGGGCAGGGGATCATAATTCACCCCTCCACTTT.

This sequence joins TRBV18 and TRBJ1-2, with a possible D match to TRBD1 (5 bases). The CDR3 is 17 amino acids. Trimming left V 2 bases short and J 2 bases short, with 18 bases between. CDR1 and CDR2 from the germline V gene are KGHSH and LQKENI. This CDR3 reads CASSPIGPQGSNYGYTF. CDR3 nucleotide sequence: TGTGCCAGCTCACCAATCGGGCCGCAGGGATCCAACTATGGCTACACCTTC.

This clone was recorded only once. The genes are TRBV3-1 (or the pseudogene TRBV3-2) and TRBJ2-1; TRBD2 matches at 12 bases. Germline CDR1 is LGHDT and CDR2 is YNNKEL (reference sequence). V trimming: 6 bases; J trimming: 3 bases; junction bases outside the gene matches: 6. The CDR3 sequence is 16 residues long. CDR3 DNA sequence: TGTGCCAGCAGGACGTCTAGCGGGGGGGTCTACAATGAGCAGTTCTTC. It is translated as CASRTSSGGVYNEQFF.

The chain joins TRBV18 to TRBJ1-2; the D is unclear. CDR3 length: 13 residues. V lost 6 bases, J lost 0 bases, and 8 bases lay in between. Germline CDR1 is KGHSH and CDR2 is LQKENI. CDR3 DNA: TGTGCCAGCTCTTCGGCAGCTAACTATGGCTACACCTTC. This translates into CASSSAANYGYTF.

This chain uses TRBV7-6 with TRBJ1-2; D gene uncertain. Germline CDR1 SGHVS, CDR2 FNYEAQ. Between the trimmed V and J ends, which lost 1 base and 3 bases, there was a span of 12 bases. This CDR3 region has 15 residues. In DNA, the CDR3 is TGTGCCAGCAGCTTAGGTAGCCTCGGGGACTATGGCTACACCTTC. Translated: CASSLGSLGDYGYTF.

This clone was counted once. The chain joins TRBV21-1 to TRBJ2-7; the table gives TRBD2 as D, unverified against the DNA. TRBV21-1 is a pseudogene locus. The CDR3 covers 14 residues. CDR3 sequence (DNA): TGTGCCAGCAGCAAAGAGAGACTCCTCTGGGAGCAGTACGTC. The encoded protein is CASSKERLLWEQYV.

V usage is TRBV3-1 (or the pseudogene TRBV3-2) and J usage is TRBJ2-7, with D perhaps TRBD2 (5 bases). The ends were cut back, 2 bases at V and 1 base at J, with 12 bases in the middle. This CDR3 has 15 residues. Germline-derived CDR1 and CDR2 are LGHDT and YNNKEL (reference sequence). The CDR3 nucleotides read TGTGCCAGCAGCCAACTGTCGGGGATTTCCTACGAGCAGTACTTC. Translating it yields CASSQLSGISYEQYF.

The V and J genes are TRBV10-2 and TRBJ1-1, with D tentatively TRBD1 (5 bases). Per germline, CDR1 WSHSY and CDR2 SAAADI. V was clipped by 9 bases and J by 1 base, with 15 bases between them. The CDR3 sequence is 14 residues long. The CDR3 DNA is TGCGCCAGTCAGTATACGGGGGGGAACACTGAAGCTTTCTTT. Amino acids: CASQYTGGNTEAFF.

With regard to this clone: Within the sample, other DNA sequences also encode this same CDR3. The rearrangement links TRBV6-5 to TRBJ1-1, with D possibly TRBD1 on 6 matching bases. Germline V gene lookup returns CDR1 MNHEY and CDR2 SVGAGI. This CDR3 region has 15 residues. V was pared by 0 bases and J by 5 bases, with 13 bases between. Here the CDR3 reads CASSYSKGVGTEAFF. The CDR3, as DNA: TGTGCCAGCAGTTACTCGAAGGGGGTTGGAACTGAAGCTTTCTTT.

The chain combines TRBV9 with TRBJ2-2, with D uncertain. The CDR3 contains 14 residues. Germline V CDR1 and CDR2: SGDLS, YYNGEE. Trimming took off 0 bases at V and 5 bases at J, with 8 bases between the two ends. CDR3 residues: CASSVEQLTGELFF. The CDR3 DNA reads as TGTGCCAGCAGCGTAGAACAGCTGACCGGGGAGCTGTTTTTT.

This chain connects TRBV7-9 to TRBJ1-5; D is possibly TRBD1 (5 bases). The ends were cut back, 4 bases at V and 7 bases at J, with 11 bases in the middle. The CDR3 consists of 13 residues. Germline V lookup: CDR1 SEHNR, CDR2 FQNEAQ (reference sequence). The CDR3: CASSSGGGQPQHF. The DNA of the CDR3 is TGTGCCAGCAGCTCCGGGGGAGGGCAGCCCCAGCATTTT.

CDR3 sequence reads: CASSRRTGTGTDTQYF. CDR3 DNA: TGTGCCAGCAGTCGAAGGACCGGGACTGGCACAGATACGCAGTATTTT. The chain recombines TRBV14 with TRBJ2-3; weak D call: TRBD2 (6 bases). Germline values: CDR1 SGHDN, CDR2 FVKESK. The V and J ends lost 6 bases and 1 base respectively, with 17 bases between them. The CDR3 runs to 16 residues.

The chain employs TRBV6-5 and TRBJ1-4; unclear D gene. V lost 6 bases and J 5 bases, leaving 16 bases between the germline ends. CDR1 MNHEY and CDR2 SVGAGI come from the germline V gene. This CDR3 has 15 residues. CDR3 in DNA: TGTGCCAGCAGGACCCACCGGGGAGGGAATGAAAAACTGTTTTTT. This codes for CASRTHRGGNEKLFF.

This clone has just one count. The V and J genes are TRBV4-1 and TRBJ1-2; 8 bases are a match to TRBD1. CDR1 is MGHRA and CDR2 is YSYEKL in the germline V gene. The CDR3 has 15 amino acids. V lost 1 base to trimming and J lost 8 bases; unmatched junction nucleotides: 9. CDR3 coding DNA: TGCGCCAGCAGCCAAGCCGACAGGGGTGGTAGGGGCTACACCTTC. Protein: CASSQADRGGRGYTF.